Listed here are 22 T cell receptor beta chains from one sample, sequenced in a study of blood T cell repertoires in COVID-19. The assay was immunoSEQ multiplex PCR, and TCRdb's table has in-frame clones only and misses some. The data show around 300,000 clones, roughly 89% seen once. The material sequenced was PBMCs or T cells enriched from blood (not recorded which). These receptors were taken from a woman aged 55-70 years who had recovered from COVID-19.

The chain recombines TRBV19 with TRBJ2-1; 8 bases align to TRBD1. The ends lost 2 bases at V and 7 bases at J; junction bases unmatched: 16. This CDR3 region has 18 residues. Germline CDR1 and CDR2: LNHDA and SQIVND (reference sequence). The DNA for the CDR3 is TGTGCCAGTAGTATACGGGCAGGGGGCGACTTCTTTAGTAATGAGCAGTTCTTC. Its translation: CASSIRAGGDFFSNEQFF.

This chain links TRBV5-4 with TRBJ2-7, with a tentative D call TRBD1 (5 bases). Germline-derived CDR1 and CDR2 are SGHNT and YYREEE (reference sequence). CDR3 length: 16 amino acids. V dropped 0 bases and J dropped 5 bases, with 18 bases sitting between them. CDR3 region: CASSLADTLRRHEQYF. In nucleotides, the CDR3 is TGTGCCAGCAGCTTGGCGGACACCCTTCGCCGCCACGAGCAGTACTTC.

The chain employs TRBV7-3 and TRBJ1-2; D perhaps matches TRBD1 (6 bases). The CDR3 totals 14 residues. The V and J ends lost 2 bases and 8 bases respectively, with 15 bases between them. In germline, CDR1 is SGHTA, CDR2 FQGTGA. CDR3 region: CASSLDGGLGGYTF. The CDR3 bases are TGTGCCAGCAGCTTAGATGGGGGCCTGGGCGGCTACACCTTC. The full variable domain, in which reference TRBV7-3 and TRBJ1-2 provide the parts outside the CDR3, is GAGVSQTPSNKVTEKGKYVELRCDPISGHTALYWYRQSLGQGPEFLIYFQGTGAADDSGLPNDRFFAVRPEGSVSTLKIQRTERGDSAVYLCASSLDGGLGGYTFGSGTRLTVV.

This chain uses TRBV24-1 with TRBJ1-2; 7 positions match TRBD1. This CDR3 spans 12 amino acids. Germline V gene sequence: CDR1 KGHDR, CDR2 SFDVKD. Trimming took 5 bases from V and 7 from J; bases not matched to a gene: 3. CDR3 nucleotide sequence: TGTGCCACCAGTGCCGACAGGGCTGGCTACACCTTC. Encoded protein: CATSADRAGYTF.

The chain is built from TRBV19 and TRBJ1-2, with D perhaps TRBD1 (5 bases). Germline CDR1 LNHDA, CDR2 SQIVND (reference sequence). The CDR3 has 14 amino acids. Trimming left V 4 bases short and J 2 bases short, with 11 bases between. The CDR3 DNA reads TGTGCCAGTAGTACCCCACAGGTGAACTATGGCTACACCTTC. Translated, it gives CASSTPQVNYGYTF. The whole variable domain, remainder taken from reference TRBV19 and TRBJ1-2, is DGGITQSPKYLFRKEGQNVTLSCEQNLNHDAMYWYRQDPGQGLRLIYYSQIVNDFQKGDIAEGYSVSREKKESFPLTVTSAQKNPTAFYLCASSTPQVNYGYTFGSGTRLTVV.

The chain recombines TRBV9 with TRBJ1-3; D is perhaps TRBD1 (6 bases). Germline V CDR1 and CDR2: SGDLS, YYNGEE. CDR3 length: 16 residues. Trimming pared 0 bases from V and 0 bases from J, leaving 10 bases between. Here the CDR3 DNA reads TGTGCCAGCAGCGTAGCACAGGGCGACTCTGGAAACACCATATATTTT. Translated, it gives CASSVAQGDSGNTIYF.

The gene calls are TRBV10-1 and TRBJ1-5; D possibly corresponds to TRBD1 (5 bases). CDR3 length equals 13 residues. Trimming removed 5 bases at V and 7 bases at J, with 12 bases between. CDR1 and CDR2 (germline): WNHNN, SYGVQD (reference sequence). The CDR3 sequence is CASSRGEGQPQHF. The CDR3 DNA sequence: TGCGCCAGCAGTAGGGGCGAAGGACAGCCCCAGCATTTT.

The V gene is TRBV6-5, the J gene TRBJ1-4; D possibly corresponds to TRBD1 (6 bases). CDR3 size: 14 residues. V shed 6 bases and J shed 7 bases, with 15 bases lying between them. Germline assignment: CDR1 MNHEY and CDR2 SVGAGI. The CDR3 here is CASSLQGKGEKLFF. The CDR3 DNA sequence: TGTGCCAGCAGCCTCCAGGGGAAGGGTGAAAAACTGTTTTTT.

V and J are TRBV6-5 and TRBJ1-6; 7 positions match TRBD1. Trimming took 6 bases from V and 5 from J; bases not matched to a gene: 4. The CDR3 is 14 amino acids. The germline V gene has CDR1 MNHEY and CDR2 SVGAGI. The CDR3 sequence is CASRLGQNNSPLHF. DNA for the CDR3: TGTGCCAGCAGGCTGGGACAGAATAATTCACCCCTCCACTTT.

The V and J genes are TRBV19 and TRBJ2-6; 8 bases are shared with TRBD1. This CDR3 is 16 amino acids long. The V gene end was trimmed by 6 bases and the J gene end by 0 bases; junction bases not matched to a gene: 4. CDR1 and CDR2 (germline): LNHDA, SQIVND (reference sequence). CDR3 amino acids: CASRDQGASGANVLTF. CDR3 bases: TGTGCCAGTAGGGACCAGGGGGCCTCTGGGGCCAACGTCCTGACTTTC.

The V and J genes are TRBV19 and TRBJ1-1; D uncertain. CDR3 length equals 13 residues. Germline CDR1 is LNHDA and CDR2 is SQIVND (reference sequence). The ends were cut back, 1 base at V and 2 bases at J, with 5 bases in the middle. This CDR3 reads CASSIARNTEAFF. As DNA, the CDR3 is TGTGCCAGTAGTATAGCCAGAAACACTGAAGCTTTCTTT.

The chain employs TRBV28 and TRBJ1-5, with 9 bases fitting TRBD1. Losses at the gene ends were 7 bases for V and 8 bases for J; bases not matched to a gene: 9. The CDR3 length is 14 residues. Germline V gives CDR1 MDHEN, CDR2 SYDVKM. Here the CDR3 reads CASTWGQGMEPQHF. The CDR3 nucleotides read TGTGCCAGCACCTGGGGACAGGGCATGGAGCCCCAGCATTTT.

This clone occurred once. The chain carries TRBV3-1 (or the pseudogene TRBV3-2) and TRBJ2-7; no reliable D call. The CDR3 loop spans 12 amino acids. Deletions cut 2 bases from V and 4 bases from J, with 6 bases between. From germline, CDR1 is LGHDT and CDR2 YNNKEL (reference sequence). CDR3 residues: CASSQFSYEQYF. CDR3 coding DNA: TGTGCCAGCAGCCAATTCAGTTACGAGCAGTACTTC.

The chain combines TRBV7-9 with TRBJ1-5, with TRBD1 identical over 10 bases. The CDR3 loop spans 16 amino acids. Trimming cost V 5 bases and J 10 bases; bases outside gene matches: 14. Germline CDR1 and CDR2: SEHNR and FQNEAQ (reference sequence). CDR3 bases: TGTGCCAGCAGCCCCGGAGGACAGGGGGGTTTCTATCCCCAGCATTTT. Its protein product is CASSPGGQGGFYPQHF.

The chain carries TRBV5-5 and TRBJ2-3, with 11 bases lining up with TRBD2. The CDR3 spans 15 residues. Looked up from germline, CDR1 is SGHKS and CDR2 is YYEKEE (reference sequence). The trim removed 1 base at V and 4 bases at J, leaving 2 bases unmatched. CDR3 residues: CASSLTSGSADTQYF. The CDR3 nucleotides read TGTGCCAGCAGCTTGACTAGCGGGAGCGCAGATACGCAGTATTTT.

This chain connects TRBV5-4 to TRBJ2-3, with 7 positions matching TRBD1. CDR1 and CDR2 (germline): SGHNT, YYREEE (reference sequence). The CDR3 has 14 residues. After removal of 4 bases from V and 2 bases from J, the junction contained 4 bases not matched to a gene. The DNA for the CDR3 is TGTGCCAGCAGCACCGGGACAGTCACAGATACGCAGTATTTT. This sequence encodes CASSTGTVTDTQYF.

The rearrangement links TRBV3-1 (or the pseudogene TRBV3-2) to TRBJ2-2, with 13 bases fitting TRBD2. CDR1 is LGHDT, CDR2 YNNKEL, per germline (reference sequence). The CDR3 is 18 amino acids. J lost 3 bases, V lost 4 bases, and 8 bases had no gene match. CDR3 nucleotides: TGTGCCAGCAGCCGACGAGGACTAGCGGGGGTCTACACCGGGGAGCTGTTTTTT. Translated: CASSRRGLAGVYTGELFF.

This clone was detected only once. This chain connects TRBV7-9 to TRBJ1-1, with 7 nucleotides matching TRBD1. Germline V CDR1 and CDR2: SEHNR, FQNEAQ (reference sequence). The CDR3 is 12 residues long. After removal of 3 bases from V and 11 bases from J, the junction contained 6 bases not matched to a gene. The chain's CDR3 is CASSFAQGTAFF. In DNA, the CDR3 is TGTGCCAGCAGCTTTGCACAGGGGACGGCTTTCTTT.

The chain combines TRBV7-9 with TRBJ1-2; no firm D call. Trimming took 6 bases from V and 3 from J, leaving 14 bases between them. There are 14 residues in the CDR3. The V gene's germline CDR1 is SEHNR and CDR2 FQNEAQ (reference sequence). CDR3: CASSTTQSYYGYTF. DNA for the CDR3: TGTGCCAGCAGTACTACTCAAAGTTACTATGGCTACACCTTC.

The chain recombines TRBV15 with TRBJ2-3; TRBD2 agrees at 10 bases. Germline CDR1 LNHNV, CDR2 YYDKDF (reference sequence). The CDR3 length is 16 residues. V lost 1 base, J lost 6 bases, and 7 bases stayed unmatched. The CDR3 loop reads CATSRGQRGGRDTQYF. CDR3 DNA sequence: TGTGCCACCAGCAGAGGCCAGCGGGGGGGCCGGGATACGCAGTATTTT.

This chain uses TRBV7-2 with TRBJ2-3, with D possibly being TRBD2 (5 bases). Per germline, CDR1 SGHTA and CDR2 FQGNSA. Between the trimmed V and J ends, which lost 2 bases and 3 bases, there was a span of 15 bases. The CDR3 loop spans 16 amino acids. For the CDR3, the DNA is TGTGCCAGCAGCTTACACCGGGGTGTAGTGACAGATACGCAGTATTTT. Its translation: CASSLHRGVVTDTQYF.

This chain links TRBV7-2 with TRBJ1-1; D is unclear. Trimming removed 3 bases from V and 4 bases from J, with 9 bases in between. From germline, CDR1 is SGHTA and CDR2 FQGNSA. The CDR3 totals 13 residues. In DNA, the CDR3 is TGTGCCAGCAGCTTTAGGAGACCCACTGAAGCTTTCTTT. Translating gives CASSFRRPTEAFF.